This T cell receptor (beta chain) was recorded in a study of T cell changes during pregnancy in multiple sclerosis. This table comes from immunoSEQ multiplex PCR, and its TCRdb copy is limited to in-frame clones, with some not included. The sample yields 30,000 to 45,000 clones, 85% to 95% seen once. CDR1 is SGHVS, CDR2 FNYEAQ, per germline. The germline V and J ends were trimmed by 1 base and 0 bases, with 7 bases remaining between them. The CDR3 contains 15 residues. This sequence joins TRBV7-6 and TRBJ1-3, with D perhaps matching TRBD1 (6 bases). This receptor was taken from a female donor with multiple sclerosis, enrolled in a pregnancy study. The sequencing here drew on peripheral blood, taken before pregnancy. This CDR3 reads CASSLGDISGNTIYF. The CDR3 DNA reads as TGTGCCAGCAGCTTAGGGGACATCTCTGGAAACACCATATATTTT.